The source of this T cell receptor beta chain is a study of T cell responses to AZD1222 COVID-19 vaccine. Sequenced by immunoSEQ multiplex PCR; TCRdb stores in-frame clones only, minus some. The sample consists of fewer than 70,000 clones, roughly nine tenths of them appearing once. The CDR3 consists of 15 residues. The germline V gene has CDR1 SGHVS and CDR2 FNYEAQ. Trimming cost V 0 bases and J 15 bases, with 21 bases left between them. Analyses pooled second doses at about 4 or about 12 weeks. The chain is built from TRBV7-6 and TRBJ2-1, with TRBD1 as a possible D gene (6 bases). The receptor was derived from an adult who received the AZD1222 COVID-19 vaccine. Sequenced here: peripheral blood, sampled 28 days after the second AZD1222 dose. The CDR3 region is CASSLAGKIQGPLFF. CDR3 DNA sequence: TGTGCCAGCAGCTTAGCGGGGAAGATCCAGGGGCCACTGTTCTTC.